The 20 T cell receptor beta chains presented below share a single source sample, sequenced in a study of cytomegalovirus exposure and HLA in healthy donors. Amplification used 60 Vbeta primers and 13 Jbeta primers. Generated by immunoSEQ multiplex PCR, the TCRdb table keeps only in-frame clones and is missing some. This sample has fewer than 250,000 clones, with around four fifths found just once. Sample: PBMCs. Receptors originate from a man between 40 and 49 years old in good health and CMV-seropositive.

This clone was found once. The chain links TRBV6-4 to TRBJ2-7; D unresolved. Germline-derived CDR1 and CDR2 are MRHNA and SNTAGT. V shed 7 bases and J shed 5 bases, with 15 bases lying between them. The CDR3 consists of 13 residues. In DNA form, the CDR3 reads TGTGCCAGCACTCAATACCCCGTAGACGAGCAGTACTTC. As protein: CASTQYPVDEQYF.

The gene calls are TRBV5-6 and TRBJ2-7; 7 nucleotides agree with TRBD2. The CDR3 has 14 residues. Germline V gene lookup returns CDR1 SGHDT and CDR2 YYEEEE. V shed 0 bases, J shed 12 bases, and the junction held 12 bases outside the gene matches. This CDR3 reads CASSLVGGTPWWYF. The CDR3 region has the DNA TGTGCCAGCAGCTTGGTGGGAGGGACCCCCTGGTGGTACTTC. Drawing the rest from reference TRBV5-6 and TRBJ2-7, the complete variable domain is DAGVTQSPTHLIKTRGQQVTLRCSPKSGHDTVSWYQQALGQGPQFIFQYYEEEERQRGNFPDRFSGHQFPNYSSELNVNALLLGDSALYLCASSLVGGTPWWYFGPGTRLTVT.

V is TRBV27 and J is TRBJ2-3; TRBD2 agrees at 7 bases. V dropped 10 bases and J dropped 0; count of bases not matched to a gene: 10. The germline gives CDR1 MNHEY, CDR2 SMNVEV (reference sequence). This CDR3 region has 15 residues. This CDR3 is CATKRGVTSTDTQYF. The CDR3 DNA reads as TGTGCCACCAAACGGGGGGTCACTAGCACAGATACGCAGTATTTT.

CDR3 in DNA: TGTGCCAGCTCACCAGTGGGGGGGCGAGGGGGCAATCAGCCCCAGCATTTT. Protein: CASSPVGGRGGNQPQHF. The V call is TRBV18, the J call TRBJ1-5; TRBD1 might be the D (6 bases). The CDR3 is 17 residues long. Germline-derived CDR1 and CDR2 are KGHSH and LQKENI. V was pared by 2 bases and J by 2 bases, with 16 bases between.

This clone was detected once. A read error may account for a junction end that differs from germline. This sequence joins TRBV7-7 and TRBJ2-3, with no clear D. Germline CDR1 reads SSHAT; CDR2 reads FNYEAQ (reference sequence). This CDR3 has 13 amino acids. CDR3: CASSPIRADTQYF. The CDR3 DNA is TGTGCTAGCAGCCCCATCCGAGCAGATACGCAGTATTTT.

This clone was counted once. Other DNA sequences in this sample translate to the same CDR3. CDR3 loop: CASSGRTDTQYF. The CDR3 DNA reads as TGTGCCAGTAGTGGGAGGACAGATACGCAGTATTTT. The chain recombines TRBV19 with TRBJ2-3, with D possibly TRBD2 on 6 matching bases. V was shortened by 5 bases and J by 3 bases, with 6 bases between the two germline ends. Germline V gene lookup returns CDR1 LNHDA and CDR2 SQIVND (reference sequence). The CDR3 covers 12 residues.

The chain uses TRBV30 and TRBJ1-1, with 7 bases matching TRBD1. This CDR3 has 13 residues. The V and J ends lost 6 bases and 5 bases, in that order; junction bases with no gene match: 9. Looked up from germline, CDR1 is GTSNPN and CDR2 is SVGIG (reference sequence). This chain's CDR3 is CACAQGVQTEAFF. CDR3 DNA: TGTGCCTGTGCGCAGGGGGTACAGACTGAAGCTTTCTTT.

This chain uses TRBV7-8 with TRBJ2-2; 7 bases agree with TRBD1. The V segment lost 5 bases and the J segment 3 bases; nucleotides outside the gene matches: 6. This CDR3 has 15 residues. Germline V gene sequence: CDR1 SGHVS, CDR2 FQNEAQ. The CDR3 sequence is CASSHDRDDTGELFF. CDR3 DNA: TGTGCCAGCAGCCACGACAGGGACGACACCGGGGAGCTGTTTTTT.

The chain joins TRBV18 to TRBJ1-5; D might be TRBD1 (6 bases). CDR3 length: 14 amino acids. The V end lost 3 bases, the J end lost 3 bases, and 9 bases lay between the germline ends. Looked up from germline, CDR1 is KGHSH and CDR2 is LQKENI. The CDR3 bases are TGTGCCAGCTCACCCGGACAGTTCAATCAGCCCCAGCATTTT. Translated, it gives CASSPGQFNQPQHF.

The chain joins TRBV5-1 to TRBJ1-1, with 9 bases aligning to TRBD1. Germline V gives CDR1 SGHRS, CDR2 YFSETQ. The CDR3 is made up of 13 amino acids. Trimming at V came to 3 bases and at J to 5 bases, leaving 2 bases not matched to a gene. In DNA form, the CDR3 reads TGCGCCAGCAGCTGGGGACAGGGTACTGAAGCTTTCTTT. This codes for CASSWGQGTEAFF.

V and J are TRBV13 and TRBJ1-1, with 8 bases fitting TRBD1. Germline CDR1 reads PRHDT; CDR2 reads FYEKMQ (reference sequence). The CDR3 is 12 residues long. Trimming took 10 bases from V and 4 from J; bases not matched to a gene: 5. CDR3 region: CATRQGTTEAFF. In DNA form, the CDR3 reads TGTGCCACCCGACAGGGGACCACTGAAGCTTTCTTT.

This chain joins TRBV7-2 and TRBJ2-2; 9 nucleotides match TRBD1. The CDR3 runs 16 residues. Germline lookup yields CDR1 SGHTA and CDR2 FQGNSA. The V segment lost 0 bases and the J segment 6 bases; nucleotides outside the gene matches: 5. CDR3 bases: TGTGCCAGCAGCTTAGCCGGACAGGGGTGGGCCGGGGAGCTGTTTTTT. Its protein is CASSLAGQGWAGELFF. Complete variable domain (other parts from reference TRBV7-2 and TRBJ2-2): GAGVSQSPSNKVTEKGKDVELRCDPISGHTALYWYRQSLGQGLEFLIYFQGNSAPDKSGLPSDRFSAERTGGSVSTLTIQRTQQEDSAVYLCASSLAGQGWAGELFFGEGSRLTVL.

This clone occurred once. The rearrangement joins TRBV29-1 to TRBJ1-2; weak D call: TRBD1 (6 bases). The V and J ends lost 4 bases and 7 bases respectively, with 13 bases between them. The CDR3 spans 12 residues. Germline V gene lookup returns CDR1 SQVTM and CDR2 ANQGSEA. In nucleotides, the CDR3 is TGCAGCGTTGGGGTCCGAGGGGGTGGCTACACCTTC. Its translation: CSVGVRGGGYTF.

Points on this clone: The sample contains more than one DNA sequence encoding this CDR3. DNA of the CDR3: TGCGCCAGCAGCTTGACTTTGTCTGGAAACACCATATATTTT. As protein: CASSLTLSGNTIYF. This rearrangement joins TRBV5-1 to TRBJ1-3; D not certain. This CDR3 spans 14 amino acids. V shed 1 base and J shed 1 base, with 6 bases lying between them. From germline, CDR1 is SGHRS and CDR2 YFSETQ.

This chain uses TRBV19 with TRBJ2-1; tentatively, D is TRBD1 (5 bases). Per the germline V gene, CDR1 is LNHDA and CDR2 is SQIVND (reference sequence). The CDR3 is 14 residues long. V lost 1 base, J lost 8 bases, and 12 bases lay in between. CDR3 region: CASSIGGALDEQFF. The CDR3 bases are TGTGCCAGTAGTATAGGTGGGGCCCTGGATGAGCAGTTCTTC.

V and J are TRBV5-4 and TRBJ2-2; 8 bases align to TRBD2. This CDR3 has 13 amino acids. The V gene's germline CDR1 is SGHNT and CDR2 YYREEE (reference sequence). The ends lost 7 bases at V and 5 bases at J; junction bases unmatched: 4. The CDR3 DNA reads TGTGCCAGCCGGGCTAGCGGGACCGGGGAGCTGTTTTTT. Translation: CASRASGTGELFF.

The genes are TRBV5-5 and TRBJ1-5; a possible D gene is TRBD1 (5 bases). The CDR3 extends over 14 amino acids. CDR1 and CDR2 (germline): SGHKS, YYEKEE (reference sequence). Trimming stripped 4 bases from V and 4 bases from J, with 12 bases between. This CDR3 is CASSESQENQPQHF. DNA of the CDR3: TGTGCCAGCAGCGAGTCACAGGAAAATCAGCCCCAGCATTTT.

V and J are TRBV19 and TRBJ2-2; D unresolved. The V end was cut by 5 bases, the J end by 4 bases, with 8 bases between. The CDR3 consists of 13 residues. Germline values: CDR1 LNHDA, CDR2 SQIVND (reference sequence). The CDR3 DNA follows: TGTGCCAGTAGTCTCGTCCTCACCGGGGAGCTGTTTTTT. As protein: CASSLVLTGELFF.

The chain carries TRBV6-5 and TRBJ2-1; 11 bases align to TRBD1. The CDR3 has 15 residues. Per germline, CDR1 MNHEY and CDR2 SVGAGI. The ends lost 5 bases at V and 6 bases at J; junction bases unmatched: 6. CDR3 region: CASSRTGGLGNEQFF. In DNA form, the CDR3 reads TGTGCCAGCAGTAGGACAGGGGGCCTTGGCAATGAGCAGTTCTTC.

V usage is TRBV4-2 and J usage is TRBJ1-2; D remains unclear. The V and J ends lost 0 bases and 0 bases respectively, with 11 bases between them. CDR3 length equals 16 residues. CDR1 is LGHNA, CDR2 YNFKEQ, per germline. The CDR3 protein is CASSQDWQASNYGYTF. In nucleotides, the CDR3 is TGTGCCAGCAGCCAAGATTGGCAGGCCTCTAACTATGGCTACACCTTC.